This T cell receptor beta chain emerged from a study of CD8 T cells in Susac syndrome. Study conclusions and caveats: It was acknowledged in the study that the number of individuals who were included in its TCR sequencing and HLA analysis was relatively small.

Note on this clonotype: Its antigen is as yet unknown.

The V gene's germline CDR1 is LGHDT and CDR2 YNNKEL (reference sequence). This CDR3 has 17 residues. V lost 0 bases and J lost 2, with 17 bases in between. CD8+ and CD4+ T cells circulating in blood were sequenced for TCR beta. CD8+ and CD4+ T cells were negatively isolated; TEMRA cells were FACS-enriched. Random-hexamer reverse transcription was applied to about 0.5 to 1 ug RNA. It was immunoSEQ multiplex PCR that amplified TCR beta CDR3 across 54 Vbeta and 13 Jbeta. TCRdb processed the immunoSEQ multiplex PCR reads anew with MiXCR; each CDR3 protein has one entry. The sample holds some 450,000 distinct CDR3 sequences, approximately 89% seen once.

The sequencing input was CD8+ T cells from PBMCs. This sequence originates from a human donor with multiple sclerosis. The J gene is TRBJ2-7, the V gene TRBV3-1; TRBD2 might be the D (6 bases). The CDR3 DNA sequence: TGTGCCAGCAGCCAAGACGAGGCTAGCGCGAGACCCTACGAGCAGTACTTC. It is translated as CASSQDEASARPYEQYF.